This T cell receptor (beta chain) was found in a study of blood T cell repertoires in COVID-19. About the research overall: T cells, B-cell-depleted T cells, or PBMCs supplied cDNA or gDNA.

Authors' methods: Cell counts per sample came from amplifying reference gene primers. Assay used: immunoSEQ multiplex PCR; TCRdb lists only in-frame clones, some missing. V and J calls and clone size are as listed in that table; D and trimming were resolved from the DNA. This sample has about 140,000 clones, with 85% to 90% found just once. This clone was detected only once. The sequence was obtained from an older woman with acute or convalescent COVID-19. The sequencing input was peripheral blood.

The chain's CDR3 is CASRNTGPQYF. CDR3 bases: TGTGCCAGCAGAAACACAGGCCCCCAGTACTTC. This sequence joins TRBV2 and TRBJ2-5; a possible D gene is TRBD1 (5 bases). Looked up from germline, CDR1 is SNHLY and CDR2 is FYNNEI. The length of the CDR3 is 11 residues. V lost 6 bases and J 9 bases, leaving 11 bases between the germline ends.